A selection of T cell receptor beta chains follows, all from one sample in a study of tumor-infiltrating lymphocytes in primary liver carcinoma. A single record per CDR3 protein comes from TCRdb applying MiXCR to the multiplex PCR reads. The sample records about 74,000 distinct CDR3 sequences, about 70% being singletons. Input material: liver tumor tissue from sampling region 4. Receptor source: a middle-aged man with primary liver carcinoma and hepatitis B virus infection. CDR3s include the opening cysteine and the closing phenylalanine or tryptophan. The order of the fields is D gene, J gene, clone size, V gene, CDR3 DNA, CDR3 protein. A D gene is named only where the DNA matches it firmly. Some rows mark clone size as missing; the rest say once, few, many or name a class of expanded clone.

- TRBJ2-5 - TRBV6-1 TGTGCCAGCAGTGAAGAACATAACGTCCAAGAGACCCAATACTTC CASSEEHNVQETQYF
- TRBJ2-7 medium-sized TRBV11-2 TGTGCCAGCAGCTTAGCGGGAGAGTACGAGCAGTACTTC CASSLAGEYEQYF
- TRBJ2-5 many TRBV12-3/TRBV12-4 TGTGCCAGCAGTCTGGTTGGAGAGACCCAGTACTTC CASSLVGETQYF
- TRBJ1-1 - TRBV6-5 TGTGCCAGCAGTCCTTCTATCCCAAACACTGAAGCTTTCTTT CASSPSIPNTEAFF
TRBD2 TRBJ2-1 - TRBV11-2 TGTGCCAGCGAAGAGACTAGCGGGAACAATGAGCAGCTCTTC CASEETSGNNEQLF
- TRBJ2-1 - TRBV11-2 TGTGCAAGCAGCCCGGGGTACAATGAGCAGCTCTTC CASSPGYNEQLF
- TRBJ2-2 - TRBV29-1 TGCAGCGCCCGAGCGACTACGCACACCGGGGAGTTGTTTTTT CSARATTHTGELFF
- TRBJ1-5 - TRBV28 TGTGCCAGCAGTTTAAGTAGCCACTCCTACCTGAGCAATCAGCCCCAGCATTTT CASSLSSHSYLSNQPQHF
- TRBJ2-3 many TRBV6-6 TGTGCCAGCAGCTACGAAATCGTAGATACGCAGTATTTT CASSYEIVDTQYF
TRBD1 TRBJ2-3 many TRBV20-1 TGCAGTGCTAGAGGGACAGGGGGGACAGATACGCAGTATTTT CSARGTGGTDTQYF
- TRBJ2-7 - TRBV12-3/TRBV12-4 TGTGTCAGCAGTTTAAGGGAATCCTACGAGCTGTACTTC CVSSLRESYELYF
TRBD2 TRBJ2-3 - TRBV6-6 TGTACCAGCAGTTATAGCGGGAGCGGGGCAGATACGCAGTATTTT CTSSYSGSGADTQYF
- TRBJ1-3 - TRBV11-2 TGTGCCATCAGCGAGGGGGAGAATAGAAACACCATATGTTTT CAISEGENRNTICF
- TRBJ2-1 once TRBV11-2 TGTGCAAGCAGCTTGGATATCGGACTGGCCATGGGTGAGCAGTCCTTC CASSLDIGLAMGEQSF
- TRBJ2-7 - TRBV11-3 TGTGCCAGCCTTAGTTCAGACGAGCAGTACTTC CASLSSDEQYF
- TRBJ2-7 - TRBV4-1 TGCGCCAGCAGTCAGGCGGGACAGCTCTCCCACGAGCAGTACTTC CASSQAGQLSHEQYF
- TRBJ2-1 - TRBV4-1 TGCGCCAGCCAAGTTTCTAGCAGCTCAGGGGAGCAGTTCTTC CASQVSSSSGEQFF
- TRBJ2-3 - TRBV2 TGTGCTAGCAGTGAAGAATACGGTAGGCAGTATTTT CASSEEYGRQYF
- TRBJ2-5 - TRBV11-2 TGTCCCAGCACCTTCGGGGGCAGCCAAGAGACCCGGTACTTC CPSTFGGSQETRYF
TRBD1 TRBJ2-7 many TRBV5-1 TGCGCCAGCAGCTACGGACAGGGGCCGGTCGAGCAGTACTTC CASSYGQGPVEQYF
- TRBJ1-1 - TRBV14 TGTGCCAGCGGTCAAGGGGTCTCCCCAGTGACTGAAGCTTTCTTT CASGQGVSPVTEAFF
- TRBJ2-2 - TRBV28 TGTGCTAGCAGTTCCATCGGGTGGGGCGGGCCCGGGGAGCTGTTTTTT CASSSIGWGGPGELFF
TRBD2 TRBJ2-4 many TRBV6-5 TGTGCCAGCAGTTCCCTACCGACTAGCGGAGGGGGAGCCAAAAACATTCAGTACTTC CASSSLPTSGGGAKNIQYF
- TRBJ1-2 few TRBV28 TGTGCCAGCATGGGCACAGGAGACTATGGCTACACCTTC CASMGTGDYGYTF
- TRBJ2-2 - TRBV7-9 TGTGCCAACAGCTTTAACAGTGGGGAGCTGTTTTTT CANSFNSGELFF
- TRBJ2-3 - TRBV6-5 TGTGTCAGCAGTTCCCATTCTCCAGATACGCAGTATTTT CVSSSHSPDTQYF
TRBD1 TRBJ2-7 - TRBV28 TGTGCCAGCAGTGATGACAGGGGGCGAGTTTTGAGCTCCTACGAGCAGTACTTC CASSDDRGRVLSSYEQYF
TRBD2 TRBJ2-1 once TRBV29-1 TGCAGCGTTGAACCACTGACTAGCGGGATCTACAATGAGCAGTTCTTC CSVEPLTSGIYNEQFF
- TRBJ2-7 - TRBV29-1 TGCAGCGTTGAACGGACACCTTATAAGCAGTACTTC CSVERTPYKQYF
- TRBJ2-1 many TRBV7-9 TGTGCCAGCATCGACAGGTCGGGCGATGAGCAGTTCTTC CASIDRSGDEQFF
- TRBJ2-7 many TRBV4-2 TGTGCCAGCAGCCAAAGTTACGGGAACTCCCACGAGCAGTACTTC CASSQSYGNSHEQYF
- TRBJ2-1 many TRBV7-8 TGTGCCAGCAGCGCCTCCTTAGGAGGAAATGAGCAGTTCTTC CASSASLGGNEQFF
TRBD1 TRBJ1-5 few TRBV7-9 TGTGCCAGCAGCTTTTCCGGGACAGGGGGCCTTGGTCAGCCCCAGCATTTT CASSFSGTGGLGQPQHF
- TRBJ2-7 - TRBV6-5 TGTGCCAGCAGTATCACCCAGGACTTTGGTTCCTCCGAACAGTACTTC CASSITQDFGSSEQYF
- TRBJ2-7 - TRBV11-2 TGTGCCAGCAGCTCCTTGGTAGGATCATCCTACGAGCAGTACTTC CASSSLVGSSYEQYF
- TRBJ1-2 - TRBV10-3 TGTACTATCGAGGCGCCATATGGCTACACCTTC CTIEAPYGYTF
- TRBJ2-3 medium-sized TRBV6-1 TGTGCCAGCAGTGTCACAGGGTCCGGCACAGATACGCAGTATTTT CASSVTGSGTDTQYF
TRBD2 TRBJ2-1 once TRBV11-2 TGTGCCAGCAGTTTCTCTTCGACTAGCGGGAGCGGAGGCGGGTTCTTC CASSFSSTSGSGGGFF
- TRBJ2-1 many TRBV7-9 TGTGCCAGCCCCAAGGGCTCCTACAATGAGCAGTTCTTC CASPKGSYNEQFF
- TRBJ1-3 - TRBV11-2 TGTGCCAGCAGCCAGGGTGGGGGCACCATATATTTT CASSQGGGTIYF
- TRBJ2-7 - TRBV5-6 TGTGCCAGCAGCTTGGCCTGCTCCTACAAGCAGTACTTC CASSLACSYKQYF
- TRBJ1-2 many TRBV28 TGTGCCAGCAGTTCGGACCCTAGGGGCTACACCTTC CASSSDPRGYTF
- TRBJ2-3 many TRBV10-3 TGTGCCATCAGTGAGGCTACTTCTAGCACAGATACGCAGTATTTT CAISEATSSTDTQYF
- TRBJ1-5 - TRBV6-5 TGTGCCAGTACTACGTCAAAGGGGAGCAATCAGCCCCAGCATTTT CASTTSKGSNQPQHF
- TRBJ2-3 few TRBV19 TGTGCCAGTAAGCCGGGGAACCTTAACACAGATACGCAGTATTTT CASKPGNLNTDTQYF
TRBD2 TRBJ2-7 - TRBV29-1 TGCGGCGCATCGGGACTAGTGGGATTCTACGAGCAGTACTTC CGASGLVGFYEQYF
TRBD2 TRBJ2-7 - TRBV6-2/TRBV6-3 TGTGCCAGCGGTTCGGCCGGGGGGTACGAGCAGTACTTC CASGSAGGYEQYF
TRBD2 TRBJ2-1 many TRBV12-3/TRBV12-4 TGTGCCAGCAGTTTATCGGCTAGCGGGGGACTCAATGAGCAGTTCTTC CASSLSASGGLNEQFF
- TRBJ2-3 - TRBV6-5 TGTGCCAGCAGTTACAGGTTAAAGCAGTCCCAGTATTTT CASSYRLKQSQYF
- TRBJ2-1 - TRBV2 TGTGCCAGCAGTGAAGAAATGACGACTAACAATGAGCAGTTCTTC CASSEEMTTNNEQFF
TRBD1 TRBJ2-3 - TRBV5-1 TGCTCCAGCAGCCGGACAGGGCACACGGATACGCAGTATTTT CSSSRTGHTDTQYF
- TRBJ2-7 - TRBV6-1 TGTGCCAGCAGTGACTACTACGAGCAGTACTTC CASSDYYEQYF